One sample yielded the 23 T cell receptor beta chains listed below, sequenced in a study of T-cell memory formation after mild COVID-19. TCRdb ran MiXCR on the 5' RACE reads and lists one entry per CDR3 protein. The sample records approximately 340,000 distinct CDR3 sequences, 13% being singletons. The sequenced sample was PBMCs or a T cell subset sorted from them (not recorded which). These TCRs come from a man aged 18-30 years who had mild COVID-19 (a few samples of this study predate the infection). Cell type and time point are not known.

This clonotype has only a few counts. This chain links TRBV28 with TRBJ2-7; 9 nucleotides match TRBD1. J lost 4 bases, V lost 5 bases, and 12 bases had no gene match. Germline V CDR1 and CDR2: MDHEN, SYDVKM. The CDR3 covers 16 residues. In DNA form, the CDR3 reads TGTGCCAGCAGTGGACAGGGGATGGACCCCCGTTACGAGCAGTACGTC. Translated: CASSGQGMDPRYEQYV.

The chain carries TRBV29-1 and TRBJ1-3; D perhaps matches TRBD1 (5 bases). Trimming removed 2 bases from V and 5 bases from J, with 13 bases in between. Germline V lookup: CDR1 SQVTM, CDR2 ANQGSEA. CDR3 length: 14 amino acids. The CDR3 DNA is TGCAGCGTTGAACAACCGGGGGTACGAAACACCATATATTTT. Translated, it gives CSVEQPGVRNTIYF. The full variable domain, its missing parts supplied by reference TRBV29-1 and TRBJ1-3, is SAVISQKPSRDICQRGTSLTIQCQVDSQVTMMFWYRQQPGQSLTLIATANQGSEATYESGFVIDKFPISRPNLTFSTLTVSNMSPEDSSIYLCSVEQPGVRNTIYFGEGSWLTVV.

This clonotype was seen more than once but under ten times. The chain recombines TRBV6-2 or TRBV6-3 with TRBJ1-1; 9 bases line up with TRBD1. V lost 5 bases and J lost 3; bases outside the gene matches: 4. Germline V gene lookup returns CDR1 MNHEY and CDR2 SVGEGT. CDR3 length equals 14 residues. DNA for the CDR3: TGTGCCAGCAGTACAGGGGGCACGTACACTGAAGCTTTCTTT. It translates to CASSTGGTYTEAFF.

This clonotype was counted a few times. This chain links TRBV6-5 with TRBJ1-2, with D possibly matching TRBD1 (6 bases). The germline gives CDR1 MNHEY, CDR2 SVGAGI. V dropped 4 bases and J dropped 8 bases, with 11 bases sitting between them. This CDR3 has 12 residues. CDR3 DNA sequence: TGTGCCAGCAGTTCCCCAGGGGTCGGCTACACCTTC. Encoded protein: CASSSPGVGYTF.

In this sample, this clonotype turned up many times. V gene TRBV7-2 combines with J gene TRBJ2-3; 8 bases agree with TRBD2. The CDR3 extends over 13 amino acids. Germline V gene data show CDR1 as SGHTA and CDR2 as FQGNSA. V was pared by 11 bases and J by 5 bases, with 9 bases of the junction left unmatched. The CDR3 loop reads CAGTGGQGDTQYF. The CDR3 bases are TGTGCCGGGACGGGGGGGCAGGGAGATACGCAGTATTTT.

The chain combines TRBV12-3 or TRBV12-4 with TRBJ1-1; D gene ambiguous. Deletions cut 3 bases from V and 8 bases from J, with 13 bases between. This CDR3 spans 13 amino acids. CDR3 residues: CASSLNPGREAFF. For the CDR3, the DNA is TGTGCCAGCAGTTTGAATCCGGGCCGCGAAGCTTTCTTT.

This clonotype was seen more than once but under ten times. The V call is TRBV6-2 or TRBV6-3, the J call TRBJ2-3, with D possibly being TRBD2 (5 bases). The CDR3 is 14 residues long. Trimming took 5 bases from V and 5 from J, leaving 14 bases between them. Germline CDR1 is MNHEY and CDR2 is SVGEGT. CDR3 protein: CASSRTSGQDTQYF. The CDR3 nucleotides read TGTGCCAGCAGTCGGACTTCTGGGCAAGATACGCAGTATTTT.

The sample holds a few counts of this clonotype. The V gene is TRBV4-3, the J gene TRBJ2-3; D is uncertain. CDR3 length equals 16 residues. The V gene lost 0 bases and the J gene lost 2 bases, with 12 bases spanning the gap. Per the germline V gene, CDR1 is LGHNA and CDR2 is YSLEER. CDR3 amino acids: CASSQEGGRYTDTQYF. CDR3 DNA sequence: TGCGCCAGCAGCCAAGAGGGCGGAAGATACACAGATACGCAGTATTTT.

This clonotype was recorded a few times. V and J are TRBV7-9 and TRBJ2-5; 10 nucleotides agree with TRBD1. Germline CDR1 SEHNR, CDR2 FQNEAQ (reference sequence). CDR3 length: 14 amino acids. Unmatched junction bases numbered 11, after V lost 11 bases and J lost 5 bases. The CDR3 nucleotides read TGTGCCGTACAGAGGACAGGGGGTCCGGAGACCCAGTACTTC. Translated, it gives CAVQRTGGPETQYF.

V and J are TRBV10-1 and TRBJ2-3; D remains unclear. The CDR3 runs to 14 residues. Germline V gene data show CDR1 as WNHNN and CDR2 as SYGVQD (reference sequence). V was pared by 3 bases and J by 0 bases, with 7 bases between. This CDR3 is CASSDGSSTDTQYF. Written as DNA, the CDR3 is TGCGCCAGCAGTGACGGCAGCAGCACAGATACGCAGTATTTT.

This clonotype appeared many times. V is TRBV7-2 and J is TRBJ1-1; D is unresolved. Germline V gives CDR1 SGHTA, CDR2 FQGNSA. V was cut by 4 bases and J by 5 bases, with 11 bases left in between. This CDR3 is built from 13 residues. The CDR3: CASSSGVRTEAFF. CDR3 sequence (DNA): TGTGCCAGCAGCTCAGGAGTCAGAACTGAAGCTTTCTTT.

There are a few counts of this clonotype. The gene calls are TRBV5-1 and TRBJ1-1; unclear D gene. CDR1 is SGHRS, CDR2 YFSETQ, per germline. Trimming removed 4 bases at V and 12 bases at J, with 13 bases between. This CDR3 is 11 amino acids long. As DNA, the CDR3 is TGCGCCAGCAGCCTGGAAGAGAGGACTTTCTTT. Protein sequence: CASSLEERTFF.

In this sample, this clonotype turned up a few times. The chain recombines TRBV6-5 with TRBJ1-5, with D possibly TRBD1 on 5 matching bases. Trimming removed 0 bases from V and 0 bases from J, with 6 bases in between. Germline V gene sequence: CDR1 MNHEY, CDR2 SVGAGI. This CDR3 has 15 residues. CDR3 DNA: TGTGCCAGCAGTTACTCTGGGGGTAGCAATCAGCCCCAGCATTTT. Protein product: CASSYSGGSNQPQHF.

This clonotype was seen more than once but under ten times. The rearrangement links TRBV4-3 to TRBJ2-5, with D perhaps matching TRBD2 (6 bases). The CDR3 runs to 14 residues. Germline V gene data show CDR1 as LGHNA and CDR2 as YSLEER. Trimming left V 0 bases short and J 2 bases short, with 7 bases between. The chain's CDR3 is CASSQEGLQETQYF. The CDR3 bases are TGCGCCAGCAGCCAAGAGGGACTGCAAGAGACCCAGTACTTC.

This clonotype was counted between two and nine times. The gene calls are TRBV27 and TRBJ1-1; D gene unclear. Germline CDR1 and CDR2: MNHEY and SMNVEV (reference sequence). Trimming pared 3 bases from V and 5 bases from J, leaving 10 bases between. The CDR3 covers 13 residues. The DNA of the CDR3 is TGTGCCAGCAGTTTTGAAGGGCCTACTGAAGCTTTCTTT. Its translation: CASSFEGPTEAFF.

This clonotype was counted ten times or more. V gene TRBV7-2 combines with J gene TRBJ2-1, with a weak D call TRBD2 (6 bases). V was clipped by 7 bases and J by 10 bases, with 26 bases between them. This CDR3 contains 16 residues. CDR1 is SGHTA and CDR2 is FQGNSA in the germline V gene. In DNA form, the CDR3 reads TGTGCCAGCACGGAAAAGGACTACCTGCTGTGGAGCGAGCAGTTCTTC. Protein sequence: CASTEKDYLLWSEQFF.

This clonotype was recorded many times. V usage is TRBV7-9 and J usage is TRBJ1-4, with 7 nucleotides matching TRBD1. This CDR3 has 13 amino acids. CDR1 SEHNR and CDR2 FQNEAQ come from the germline V gene (reference sequence). V shed 2 bases, J shed 7 bases, and the junction held 1 base outside the gene matches. The CDR3 reads CASSLRQGEKLFF. The CDR3 DNA reads TGTGCCAGCAGCTTAAGACAGGGTGAAAAACTGTTTTTT.

This clonotype was seen more than once but under ten times. The CDR3: CASSLAAGGRHTGELFF. CDR3 DNA sequence: TGTGCCAGCAGTTTAGCCGCAGGGGGCCGACACACCGGGGAGCTGTTTTTT. The chain combines TRBV12-3 or TRBV12-4 with TRBJ2-2, with 8 bases matching TRBD1. This CDR3 region has 17 residues. The V gene end was trimmed by 0 bases and the J gene end by 3 bases; junction bases not matched to a gene: 6.

The V and J genes are TRBV24-1 and TRBJ2-3; TRBD1 agrees at 8 bases. Trimming removed 3 bases from V and 6 bases from J; junction bases left unmatched: 7. Germline V gives CDR1 KGHDR, CDR2 SFDVKD. This CDR3 has 15 residues. CDR3 DNA: TGTGCCACCAGTGATCCCGGGACAGGAGTGGATACGCAGTATTTT. Residues: CATSDPGTGVDTQYF.

This clonotype was seen at least ten times. The V and J genes are TRBV6-2 or TRBV6-3 and TRBJ1-5; D remains unclear. Trimming cost V 4 bases and J 3 bases, with 13 bases left between them. This CDR3 contains 15 residues. The germline V gene has CDR1 MNHEY and CDR2 SVGEGT. As DNA, the CDR3 is TGTGCCAGCAGTTCGACCCGAATCCTCAATCAGCCCCAGCATTTT. Residues: CASSSTRILNQPQHF.

The rearrangement uses TRBV7-9 and TRBJ2-3; 9 nucleotides agree with TRBD2. This CDR3 has 16 amino acids. Per the germline V gene, CDR1 is SEHNR and CDR2 is FQNEAQ (reference sequence). With 4 bases clipped from V and 4 bases from J, the junction kept 9 bases outside the gene matches. The CDR3: CASSSNSGSWADTQYF. DNA for the CDR3: TGTGCCAGCAGCTCCAATAGCGGGAGTTGGGCAGATACGCAGTATTTT.

This clonotype occurred a few times. This chain joins TRBV7-2 and TRBJ2-6, with D hard to call. Germline-derived CDR1 and CDR2 are SGHTA and FQGNSA. With 3 bases removed from V and 0 bases from J, the gap between germline ends came to 9 bases. The CDR3 loop spans 16 amino acids. CDR3 protein: CASSLLWGSGANVLTF. The CDR3 DNA is TGTGCCAGCAGCTTGCTTTGGGGCTCTGGGGCCAACGTCCTGACTTTC.

This chain joins TRBV20-1 and TRBJ2-7; 8 bases fit TRBD1. After removal of 5 bases from V and 3 bases from J, the junction contained 6 bases not matched to a gene. The germline V gene has CDR1 DFQATT and CDR2 SNEGSKA (reference sequence). This CDR3 comprises 13 residues. For the CDR3, the DNA is TGCAGTGCTCGCCCGGGACAGGACTACGAGCAGTACTTC. Translation gives CSARPGQDYEQYF.